The rows below give T cell receptor beta chains drawn from one sample of a study of blood T cell repertoires in COVID-19. Produced via immunoSEQ multiplex PCR; TCRdb's table is partial and in-frame only. The sample yields some 24,000 clones, 80% to 85% seen once. The sequenced sample consisted of peripheral blood. Receptors originate from a man between 70 and 80 years old with acute or convalescent COVID-19. CDR3s include the opening cysteine and the closing phenylalanine or tryptophan. A D gene is named only where the DNA matches it firmly. Clone size is not always given. Where it is, it says once, few, many or a class for expanded clones.

CASRPSGTEAFF | TGTGCCAGCAGGCCCTCGGGGACTGAAGCTTTCTTT | . | TRBJ1-1 | TRBV7-9 | .
CASSGGPGSLGYTF | TGTGCCAGCAGTGGCGGTCCTGGGTCCTTGGGCTACACCTTC | . | TRBJ1-2 | TRBV6-2/TRBV6-3 | .
CASSLRPAGQPQHF | TGTGCCAGCAGCTTGAGGCCAGCAGGGCAGCCCCAGCATTTT | . | TRBJ1-5 | TRBV5-5 | .
CASSSSHRSYEQYF | TGTGCCAGCAGTTCCTCTCACAGGAGTTACGAGCAGTACTTC | . | TRBJ2-7 | TRBV28 | once
CASRYNEQFF | TGTGCCAGCCGTTACAATGAGCAGTTCTTC | . | TRBJ2-1 | TRBV2 | .
CASSLTGGSYEQYF | TGTGCCAGCAGCCTAACAGGGGGATCCTACGAGCAGTACTTC | TRBD1 | TRBJ2-7 | TRBV28 | .
CSASPSGRGGGYNEQFF | TGCAGTGCTAGTCCTTCTGGGCGGGGGGGTGGATACAATGAGCAGTTCTTC | TRBD2 | TRBJ2-1 | TRBV20-1 | .
CASSLEPRYGSTDTQYF | TGTGCCAGCAGCTTAGAGCCCAGATACGGGAGCACAGATACGCAGTATTTT | . | TRBJ2-3 | TRBV7-6 | .
CASSQSGGLNEKLFF | TGCGCCAGCAGTCAATCAGGGGGGCTTAATGAAAAACTGTTTTTT | TRBD1 | TRBJ1-4 | TRBV4-3 | .
CASSPVRTGARRQYF | TGTGCCAGCAGCCCCGTGAGGACAGGGGCTCGGAGGCAGTACTTC | TRBD1 | TRBJ2-7 | TRBV7-9 | few
CASSFDRSYEQYF | TGTGCCAGCAGCTTCGACAGATCCTACGAGCAGTACTTC | . | TRBJ2-7 | TRBV11-2 | .
CASSVGGGGYTF | TGTGCCAGCAGTGTAGGGGGCGGCGGCTACACCTTC | TRBD1 | TRBJ1-2 | TRBV12-3/TRBV12-4 | .
CASSVQLTTGELFF | TGTGCCAGCAGTGTCCAATTAACAACCGGGGAGCTGTTTTTT | . | TRBJ2-2 | TRBV2 | .
CASTRDRAAGTQYF | TGTGCCAGCACCCGGGACAGGGCAGCAGGGACCCAGTACTTC | TRBD1 | TRBJ2-5 | TRBV2 | .
CAIRTGGGNEQYF | TGTGCCATCAGGACAGGGGGCGGGAACGAGCAGTACTTC | TRBD1 | TRBJ2-7 | TRBV10-3 | once
CASSQDPTSGDTDTQYF | TGTGCCAGCAGCCAAGACCCAACTAGCGGGGACACAGATACGCAGTATTTT | TRBD2 | TRBJ2-3 | TRBV4-2 | .
CASSPQGAVGYTF | TGTGCCAGCAGCCCGCAGGGGGCGGTGGGCTACACCTTC | TRBD1 | TRBJ1-2 | TRBV7-2 | .
CASSQEYLMNTGELFF | TGTGCCAGCAGCCAAGAGTACCTAATGAACACCGGGGAGCTGTTTTTT | . | TRBJ2-2 | TRBV14 | few
CASTGGARGETQYF | TGTGCCAGCACTGGAGGGGCGAGGGGCGAGACCCAGTACTTC | . | TRBJ2-5 | TRBV25-1 | .